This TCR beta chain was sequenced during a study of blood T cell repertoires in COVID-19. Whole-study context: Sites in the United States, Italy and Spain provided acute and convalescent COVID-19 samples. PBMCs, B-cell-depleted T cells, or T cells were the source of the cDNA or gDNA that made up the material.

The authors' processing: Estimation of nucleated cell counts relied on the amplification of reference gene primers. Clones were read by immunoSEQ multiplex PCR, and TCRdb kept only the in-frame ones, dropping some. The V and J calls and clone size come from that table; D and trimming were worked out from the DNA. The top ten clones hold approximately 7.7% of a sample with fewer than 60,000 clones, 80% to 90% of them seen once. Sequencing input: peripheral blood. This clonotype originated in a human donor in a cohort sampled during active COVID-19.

The CDR3 DNA follows: TGTGCCAGCAGCTTAGCCTCCTCCTACGAGCAGTACTTC. This sequence encodes CASSLASSYEQYF. The rearrangement links TRBV7-9 to TRBJ2-7, with no clear D. The CDR3 sequence is 13 residues long. Germline loops: CDR1 SEHNR, CDR2 FQNEAQ (reference sequence). The ends were cut back, 0 bases at V and 0 bases at J, with 3 bases in the middle. Full variable domain (rest looked up from reference TRBV7-9 and TRBJ2-7): DTGVSQNPRHKITKRGQNVTFRCDPISEHNRLYWYRQTLGQGPEFLTYFQNEAQLEKSRLLSDRFSAERPKGSFSTLEIQRTEQGDSAMYLCASSLASSYEQYFGPGTRLTVT.